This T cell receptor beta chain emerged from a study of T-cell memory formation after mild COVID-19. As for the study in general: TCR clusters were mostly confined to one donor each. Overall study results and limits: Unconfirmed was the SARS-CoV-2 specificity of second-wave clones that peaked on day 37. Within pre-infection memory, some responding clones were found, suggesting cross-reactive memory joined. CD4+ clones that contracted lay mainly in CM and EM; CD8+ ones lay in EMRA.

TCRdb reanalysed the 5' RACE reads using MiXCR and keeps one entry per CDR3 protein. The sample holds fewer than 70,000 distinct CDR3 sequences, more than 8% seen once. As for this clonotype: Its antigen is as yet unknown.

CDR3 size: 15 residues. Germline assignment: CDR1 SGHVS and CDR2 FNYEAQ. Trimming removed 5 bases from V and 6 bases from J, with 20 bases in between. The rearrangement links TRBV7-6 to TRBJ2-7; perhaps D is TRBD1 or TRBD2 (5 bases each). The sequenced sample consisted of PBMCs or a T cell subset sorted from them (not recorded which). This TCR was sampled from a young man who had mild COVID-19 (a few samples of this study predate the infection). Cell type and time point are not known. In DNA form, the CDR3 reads TGTGCCAGCAGCCCTACCGGGGCCGGGTACCTCGAGCAGTACTTC. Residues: CASSPTGAGYLEQYF.